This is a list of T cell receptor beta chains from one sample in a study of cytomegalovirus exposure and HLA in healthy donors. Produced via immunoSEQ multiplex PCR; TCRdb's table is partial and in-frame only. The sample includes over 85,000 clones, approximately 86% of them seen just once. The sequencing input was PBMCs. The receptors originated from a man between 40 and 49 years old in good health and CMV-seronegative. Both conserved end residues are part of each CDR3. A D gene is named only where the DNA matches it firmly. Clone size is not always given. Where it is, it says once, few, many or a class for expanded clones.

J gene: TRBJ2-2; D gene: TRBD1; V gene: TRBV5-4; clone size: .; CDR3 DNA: TGTGCCAGCAGCTCCACCGGCCTGGGGACAGGGAGGACCGGGGAGCTGTTTTTT; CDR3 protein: CASSSTGLGTGRTGELFF
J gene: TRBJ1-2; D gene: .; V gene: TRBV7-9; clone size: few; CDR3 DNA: TGTGCCAGCAGCACAGGGAGCACAAGCTATGGCTACACCTTC; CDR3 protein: CASSTGSTSYGYTF
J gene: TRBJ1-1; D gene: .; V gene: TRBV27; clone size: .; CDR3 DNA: TGTGCCAGCAGTTTATATGGGCCTGAAGCTTTCTTT; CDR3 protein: CASSLYGPEAFF
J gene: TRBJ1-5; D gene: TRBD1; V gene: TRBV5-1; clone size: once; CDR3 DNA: TGCGCCAGCAGCTTGGGACAGGGAAGTCAGCCCCAGCATTTT; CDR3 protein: CASSLGQGSQPQHF
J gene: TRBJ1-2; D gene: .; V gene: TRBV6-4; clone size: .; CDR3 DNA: TGTGCCAGCAGTGTCCGTGCAGGGGCTGGCTACACCTTC; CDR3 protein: CASSVRAGAGYTF
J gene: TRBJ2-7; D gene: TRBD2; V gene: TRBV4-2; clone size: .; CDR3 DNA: TGTGCCAGCAGCCAAGGACTAGCTGGAACCTACGAGCAGTACTTC; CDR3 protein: CASSQGLAGTYEQYF
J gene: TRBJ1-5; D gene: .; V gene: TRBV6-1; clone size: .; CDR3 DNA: TGTGCCAGCAGTGTCGGACACGATAGCAATCAGCCCCAGCATTTT; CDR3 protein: CASSVGHDSNQPQHF
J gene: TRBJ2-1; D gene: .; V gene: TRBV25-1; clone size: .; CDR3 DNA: TGTGCCAGCAGTGATCCTCCCCAGGGGAATGAGCAGTTCTTC; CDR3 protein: CASSDPPQGNEQFF
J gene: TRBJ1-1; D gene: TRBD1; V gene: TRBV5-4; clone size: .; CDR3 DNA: TGTGCCAGCAGCATAGGACAGGGTCAAACCCAAGCTTTCTTT; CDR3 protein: CASSIGQGQTQAFF
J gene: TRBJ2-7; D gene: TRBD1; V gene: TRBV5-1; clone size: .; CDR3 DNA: TGCGCCAGCAGCTTAACCGGGACAGGGAAGGACGAGCAGTACTTC; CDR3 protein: CASSLTGTGKDEQYF
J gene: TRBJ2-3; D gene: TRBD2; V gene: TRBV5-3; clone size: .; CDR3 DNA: TGTGCCAGAAGCCCCTTCGCGGGGGGGAGGACAGATACGCAGTATTTT; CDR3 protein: CARSPFAGGRTDTQYF
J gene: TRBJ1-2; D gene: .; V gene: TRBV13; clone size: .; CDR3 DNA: TGTGCCAGCAGCTCGTTGCTCCTTCAGGGGAACTATGGCTACACCTTC; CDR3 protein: CASSSLLLQGNYGYTF
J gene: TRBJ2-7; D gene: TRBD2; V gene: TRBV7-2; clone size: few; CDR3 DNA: TGTGCCAGCAGCTTAGCGGGAGGACTAGCTTCATACGAGCAGTACTTC; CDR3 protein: CASSLAGGLASYEQYF
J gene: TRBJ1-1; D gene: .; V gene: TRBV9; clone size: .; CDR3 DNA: TGTGCCAGCAGCGAACTACAGGGACTGAACACTGAAGCTTTCTTT; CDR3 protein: CASSELQGLNTEAFF
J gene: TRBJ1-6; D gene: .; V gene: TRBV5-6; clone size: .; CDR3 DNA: TGTGCCAGCAGCTTAGACAGGAATAATTCACCCCTCCACTTT; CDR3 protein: CASSLDRNNSPLHF
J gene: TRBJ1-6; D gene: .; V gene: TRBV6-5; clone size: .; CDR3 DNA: TGTGCCAGCACCTCCTCATCGGGTTCACCCCTCCACTTT; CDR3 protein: CASTSSSGSPLHF
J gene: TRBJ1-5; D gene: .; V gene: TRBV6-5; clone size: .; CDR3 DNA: TGTGCCAGCAGGATAGAGAATTATAGCAATCAGCCCCAGCATTTT; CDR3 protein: CASRIENYSNQPQHF
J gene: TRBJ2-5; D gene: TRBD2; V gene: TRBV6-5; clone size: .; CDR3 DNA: TGTGCCAGTACTCTGGCGGGAGCGGAGACCCAGTACTTC; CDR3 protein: CASTLAGAETQYF
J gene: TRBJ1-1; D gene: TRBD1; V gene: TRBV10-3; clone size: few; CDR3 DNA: TGTGCCTCGGGACAGGGAAAGCCCACTGAAGCTTTCTTT; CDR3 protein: CASGQGKPTEAFF
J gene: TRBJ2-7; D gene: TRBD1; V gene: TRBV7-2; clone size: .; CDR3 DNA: TGTGCCAGCAGCTTGGCAGGGGGCGCCTACGAGCAGTACTTC; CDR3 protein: CASSLAGGAYEQYF
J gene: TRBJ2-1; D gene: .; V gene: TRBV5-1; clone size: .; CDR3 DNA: TGCGCCAGCAGCTTGGCCGCCAGGGGTGAGCAGTTCTTC; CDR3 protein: CASSLAARGEQFF
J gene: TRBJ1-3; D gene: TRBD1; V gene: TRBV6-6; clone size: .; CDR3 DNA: TGTGCCAGCAGACCGGGACAGGGCTCTGGAAACACCATATATTTT; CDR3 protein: CASRPGQGSGNTIYF
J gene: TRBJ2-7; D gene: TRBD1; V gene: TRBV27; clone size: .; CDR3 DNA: TGTGCCAGCAGTTACGACAGGGCAACCTACGAGCAGTACTTC; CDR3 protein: CASSYDRATYEQYF
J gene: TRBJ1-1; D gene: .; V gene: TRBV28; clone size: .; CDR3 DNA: TGTGCCAGCAGTTCGGGGGGGGCAGAACGAGACACTGAAGCTTCCTTT; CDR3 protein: CASSSGGAERDTEASF
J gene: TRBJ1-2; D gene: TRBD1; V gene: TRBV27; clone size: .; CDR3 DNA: TGTGCCAGCAGTTTCTCCGGGACAGGTTATGGCTACACCTTC; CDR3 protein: CASSFSGTGYGYTF
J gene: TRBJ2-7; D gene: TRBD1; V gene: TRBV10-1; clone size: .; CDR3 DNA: TGCGCCAGCACCCCACGGGACAGGACCTACGAGCAGTACTTC; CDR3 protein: CASTPRDRTYEQYF
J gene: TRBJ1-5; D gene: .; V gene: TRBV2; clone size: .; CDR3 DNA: TGTGCCAGTTCGTTGGGGAGTGGCAATCAGCCCCAGCATTTT; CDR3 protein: CASSLGSGNQPQHF
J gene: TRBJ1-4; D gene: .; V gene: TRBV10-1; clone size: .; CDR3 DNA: TGCGCCACGCAGGGGCGAATAAATGAAAAACTGTTTTTT; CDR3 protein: CATQGRINEKLFF
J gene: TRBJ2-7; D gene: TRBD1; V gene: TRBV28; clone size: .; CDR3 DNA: TGTGCCAGCAGTAGTCGTCAGGGGGCAAGTGTGCAGTACTTC; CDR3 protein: CASSSRQGASVQYF
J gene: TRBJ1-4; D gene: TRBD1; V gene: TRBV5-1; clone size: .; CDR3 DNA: TGCGCCAGCAGCTCAGGACAGGGTGAAAAACTGTTTTTT; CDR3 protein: CASSSGQGEKLFF
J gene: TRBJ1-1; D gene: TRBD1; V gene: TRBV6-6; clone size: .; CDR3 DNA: TGTGCCAGCAAGGATCCGGGACAGGAGTTTTACACTGAAGCTTTCTTT; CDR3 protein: CASKDPGQEFYTEAFF
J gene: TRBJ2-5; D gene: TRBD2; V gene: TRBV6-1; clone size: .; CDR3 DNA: TGTGCCAGCAGTGGGACTAGAGCCCTCCGGGAGACCCAGTACTTC; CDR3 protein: CASSGTRALRETQYF
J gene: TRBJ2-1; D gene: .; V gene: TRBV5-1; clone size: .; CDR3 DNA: TGCGCCAGCAGCTCGTCCCCGGGACACGGGCCCTACAATGAGCAGTTCTTC; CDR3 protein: CASSSSPGHGPYNEQFF